This T cell receptor beta chain emerged from a study of cytomegalovirus exposure and HLA in healthy donors. Germline CDR1 and CDR2: MDHEN and SYDVKM. This CDR3 has 15 residues. The V and J ends lost 5 bases and 7 bases, in that order; junction bases with no gene match: 11. These donors were members of the approximately 110-subject validation cohort, a group separate from the approximately 670-subject first cohort. TCRdb's table, derived via immunoSEQ multiplex PCR, lists solely in-frame clones and lacks some. The sample holds roughly 330,000 clones, about nine tenths seen once. Worth noting for this clone: Its antigen is not identified.

Points from the study as a whole: Altogether, 150 to 200 TCR beta chains were recorded as cytomegalovirus-associated.

The specimen sequenced was PBMCs. This TCR came from a woman younger than 45 in good health and CMV-seropositive. The V and J genes are TRBV28 and TRBJ1-5, with TRBD1 identical over 7 bases. The CDR3 protein is CASSTRQGYSQPQHF. In nucleotides, the CDR3 is TGTGCCAGCAGTACCCGACAGGGATATTCGCAGCCCCAGCATTTT.